This T cell receptor (beta chain) stems from a study of CD8 T cells in ankylosing spondylitis. Study-level results: Matched ankylosing spondylitis synovial fluid reportedly contained a significantly enriched population of disease-linked clones. CD8+ by phenotype, disease-linked clones were relatively rare in peripheral blood.

The CDR3 is 15 amino acids. The sample holds a few counts of this clonotype. The target antigen is unknown. In making TCR beta libraries, quantitative 5'-RACE with molecular barcodes was used. In TCRdb, the 5' RACE reads were re-called with MiXCR into one record per CDR3 protein. The table lists hundreds of thousands of distinct CDR3 sequences, around 20% of them singletons. The origin of this receptor is a male donor with ankylosing spondylitis or in good health (not recorded which). Sequenced material: blood, either unsorted or a sorted T cell fraction (not recorded which). V is TRBV21-1 and J is TRBJ2-4; TRBD2 is the table's D call and was not checked against the DNA. TRBV21-1 is annotated as a pseudogene. Here the CDR3 reads CASSKQEGAKNIQYF. The CDR3 bases are TGTGCCAGCAGCAAACAGGAGGGGGCCAAAAACATTCAGTACTTC.